Listed below are T cell receptor beta chains from one sample, sequenced in a study of a mutant IDH1 vaccine in newly diagnosed glioma. Profiled with immunoSEQ multiplex PCR; TCRdb holds only in-frame clones, not every one. The sample shows 50,000 or so clones, 65% to 85% of them seen only once. Source: PBMCs, taken from a glioma patient treated with radiotherapy, temozolomide or both. These receptors all stem from a young man with glioma. CDR3s include the opening cysteine and the closing phenylalanine or tryptophan.

v_call,j_call,cdr3_aa
TRBV7-2,TRBJ1-5,CASRPDSRSQPQHF
TRBV15,TRBJ1-1,CATSRAEGVGYTEAFF
TRBV6-5,TRBJ2-7,CASSSRGNPYEQYF
TRBV14,TRBJ2-7,CASSQAFGTGGYEQYF
TRBV4-3,TRBJ1-2,CASSQWGGGGYTF
TRBV30,TRBJ1-1,CAWSVHSNTEAFF
TRBV5-1,TRBJ1-1,CASSLVVGPGTEAFF
TRBV28,TRBJ1-1,CASSLWASGTTNTEAFF
TRBV30,TRBJ1-4,CAAGQGAKLFF
TRBV5-1,TRBJ1-2,CASSQDTGFGYGYTF
TRBV7-9,TRBJ1-2,CASSDKGPQGYTF
TRBV4-1,TRBJ2-7,CASSQGGTGAGEQYF
TRBV2,TRBJ1-2,CASSDRQGFLLYTF
TRBV7-2,TRBJ2-3,CASSLRTGGADTQYF
TRBV4-1,TRBJ1-4,CASSQERRAPNEKLFF
TRBV9,TRBJ1-4,CASSVAGTVGEKLFF
TRBV15,TRBJ1-1,CATSRAHPNTEAFF
TRBV20-1,TRBJ2-1,CSAKYNEQFF
TRBV5-4,TRBJ2-1,CASSAPGQANNEQFF
TRBV6-5,TRBJ1-2,CASSYSMVTGGYGYTF
TRBV6-4,TRBJ2-2,CASRDGPRAGELFF
TRBV27,TRBJ2-7,CASSPGTQAYEQYF
TRBV30,TRBJ1-2,CACNRDRPRGYTF
TRBV6-5,TRBJ2-7,CASSYHGGSYEQYF
TRBV27,TRBJ2-1,CASSLSGGPYNEQFF
TRBV29-1,TRBJ1-4,CSVAPGQGLNEKLFF
TRBV5-4,TRBJ2-7,CASSLADGWDLYEQYF
TRBV7-3,TRBJ1-1,CASSSHTLIRNTEAFF
TRBV27,TRBJ1-1,CASSFRSYRTGAPNTEAFF
TRBV5-4,TRBJ1-6,CASSFEDEYSPLHF
TRBV14,TRBJ2-5,CASSSPGGHQETQYF
TRBV5-1,TRBJ2-7,CASSLSGEALSEQYF
TRBV19,TRBJ1-2,CASSPSRSMTGYTF
TRBV19,TRBJ2-2,CASSIEGWRTGELFF
TRBV2,TRBJ1-2,CASRAREADGYTF
TRBV27,TRBJ1-1,CASSTWDSLNTEAFF
TRBV5-4,TRBJ1-1,CASSAGLGTEAFF
TRBV9,TRBJ2-2,CASSVALDGFHANTGELFF
TRBV13,TRBJ2-2,CASSSGLAWELFF
TRBV2,TRBJ1-2,CASSELVQGSPVYGYTF
TRBV20-1,TRBJ1-2,CSGQAFGGYTF
TRBV6-5,TRBJ2-7,CASSSSGTAFYEQYF
TRBV28,TRBJ2-7,CASSTLHGGTYEQYF
TRBV5-8,TRBJ2-1,CASYTRWSRNEQFF
TRBV7-2,TRBJ1-6,CASSSDRSSSYNSPLHF
TRBV2,TRBJ1-5,CASSEALGRVNQPQHF
TRBV6-5,TRBJ2-7,CASGRDRYEQYF
TRBV5-1,TRBJ2-7,CASSLAGTEQVPPYEQYF
TRBV7-2,TRBJ2-5,CASSLGLLAGLETQYF
TRBV5-1,TRBJ2-7,CASSLVQGSTYEQYF
TRBV9,TRBJ2-2,CASSVAGQGFGELFF